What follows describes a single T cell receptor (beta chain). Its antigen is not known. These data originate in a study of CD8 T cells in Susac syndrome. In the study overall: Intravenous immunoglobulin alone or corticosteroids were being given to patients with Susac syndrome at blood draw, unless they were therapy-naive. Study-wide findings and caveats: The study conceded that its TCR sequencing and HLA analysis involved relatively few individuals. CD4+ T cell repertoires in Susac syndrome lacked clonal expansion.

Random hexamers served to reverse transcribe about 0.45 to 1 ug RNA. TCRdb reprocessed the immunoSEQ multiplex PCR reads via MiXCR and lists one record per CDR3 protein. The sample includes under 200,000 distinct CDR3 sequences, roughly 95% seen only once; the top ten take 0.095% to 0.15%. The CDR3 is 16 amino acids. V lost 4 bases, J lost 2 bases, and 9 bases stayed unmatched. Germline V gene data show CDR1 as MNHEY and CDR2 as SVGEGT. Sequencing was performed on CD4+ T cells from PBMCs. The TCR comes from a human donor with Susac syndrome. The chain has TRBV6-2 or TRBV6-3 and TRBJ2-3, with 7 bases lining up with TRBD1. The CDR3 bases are TGTGCCAGCAGTTGCGAAGAGGACAGGCCCACAGATACGCAGTATTTT. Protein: CASSCEEDRPTDTQYF.